The 20 T cell receptor beta chains listed next were all sequenced from one sample in a study of blood T cell repertoires in COVID-19. Profiling relied on immunoSEQ multiplex PCR, and the TCRdb table lists in-frame clones only, not all of them. The data hold approximately 200,000 clones, with under 90% observed a single time. Sequencing used PBMCs or T cells enriched from blood (not recorded which). The receptors were sampled from a man in his 60s who had recovered from COVID-19.

This clone was seen just once. The genes are TRBV18 and TRBJ1-3; 7 bases match TRBD1. The germline V gene encodes CDR1 KGHSH and CDR2 LQKENI. The junction had 4 bases not matched to a gene; V was cut back by 2 bases and J by 0 bases. The CDR3 is 16 amino acids. The CDR3 spells CASSPGTANSGNTIYF. In DNA form, the CDR3 reads TGTGCCAGCTCACCAGGGACAGCGAACTCTGGAAACACCATATATTTT.

The CDR3 sequence: CASSYSKRTRETQYF. The CDR3 DNA reads as TGTGCCAGCAGTTACTCGAAACGGACAAGGGAGACCCAGTACTTC. The chain carries TRBV6-2 or TRBV6-3 and TRBJ2-5, with D perhaps TRBD1 (5 bases). Per the germline V gene, CDR1 is MNHEY and CDR2 is SVGEGT. Trimming took 0 bases from V and 5 from J, leaving 13 bases between them. This CDR3 region has 15 residues.

The gene calls are TRBV27 and TRBJ2-2; 8 positions agree with TRBD2. There are 13 residues in the CDR3. Germline assignment: CDR1 MNHEY and CDR2 SMNVEV (reference sequence). The V segment lost 10 bases and the J segment 7 bases; nucleotides outside the gene matches: 8. The chain's CDR3 is CATSFLAGGELFF. In DNA, the CDR3 is TGTGCCACTTCGTTCCTAGCGGGCGGGGAGCTGTTTTTT.

This chain uses TRBV5-6 with TRBJ2-6, with 7 bases lining up with TRBD1. CDR3 size: 18 residues. Looked up from germline, CDR1 is SGHDT and CDR2 is YYEEEE. The V gene end was trimmed by 4 bases and the J gene end by 2 bases; junction bases not matched to a gene: 12. The CDR3 coding sequence is TGTGCCAGCAGCCCCCGGATTCTAGGACAGGCTGGGGCCAACGTCCTGACTTTC. Amino acids: CASSPRILGQAGANVLTF.

This rearrangement joins TRBV4-3 to TRBJ1-5; D remains unclear. Germline V gene lookup returns CDR1 LGHNA and CDR2 YSLEER. The CDR3 runs to 14 residues. Trimming took 1 base from V and 6 from J, leaving 10 bases between them. CDR3 nucleotide sequence: TGCGCCAGCAGCCAAGGGTCAGGAGGTCAGCCCCAGCATTTT. Amino acid sequence: CASSQGSGGQPQHF.

This chain links TRBV24-1 with TRBJ1-6; 8 positions match TRBD1. This CDR3 comprises 15 residues. J was trimmed by 8 bases and V by 3 bases; bases with no gene match: 5. Germline loops: CDR1 KGHDR, CDR2 SFDVKD. The CDR3 bases are TGTGCCACCAGTGATCAAGGACAGGGCCATTCACCCCTCCACTTT. Translating gives CATSDQGQGHSPLHF.

This clone has a single count. The rearrangement joins TRBV3-1 (or the pseudogene TRBV3-2) to TRBJ1-2; 7 bases match TRBD1. CDR3 length equals 15 residues. V lost 3 bases, J lost 4 bases, and 8 bases stayed unmatched. Germline loops: CDR1 LGHDT, CDR2 YNNKEL (reference sequence). This chain's CDR3 is CASSQRIGGSYGYTF. CDR3 in DNA: TGTGCCAGCAGCCAGAGAATAGGGGGCAGCTATGGCTACACCTTC.

The chain uses TRBV30 and TRBJ1-3; the match to TRBD1 covers 7 bases. CDR1 is GTSNPN, CDR2 SVGIG, per germline (reference sequence). The CDR3 is made up of 14 amino acids. J gave up 2 bases and V 2 bases, and 3 bases lay outside the gene matches. The CDR3 DNA sequence: TGTGCCTGGAGTACAGGGGATACTGGAAACACCATATATTTT. As protein: CAWSTGDTGNTIYF.

V usage is TRBV7-8 and J usage is TRBJ2-5; TRBD2 agrees at 7 bases. CDR1 and CDR2 from the germline V gene are SGHVS and FQNEAQ. The CDR3 spans 14 residues. Trimming at V came to 3 bases and at J to 3 bases, leaving 4 bases not matched to a gene. The CDR3 DNA sequence: TGTGCCAGCAGCTTTCCTAGCGGCGAAGAGACCCAGTACTTC. It translates to CASSFPSGEETQYF.

This chain uses TRBV6-5 with TRBJ2-3; D gene uncertain. Trimming removed 4 bases at V and 6 bases at J, with 5 bases between. CDR3 length: 11 amino acids. Germline V gene data show CDR1 as MNHEY and CDR2 as SVGAGI. In nucleotides, the CDR3 is TGTGCCAGCAGTTCTAGGGATACGCAGTATTTT. Encoded protein: CASSSRDTQYF.

V usage is TRBV7-8 and J usage is TRBJ1-1, with a possible D match to TRBD1 (5 bases). V shed 2 bases and J shed 7 bases, with 14 bases lying between them. The CDR3 is 14 amino acids. Germline values: CDR1 SGHVS, CDR2 FQNEAQ. The CDR3 loop reads CASSLIGGNVEAFF. CDR3 DNA: TGTGCCAGCAGCTTAATCGGGGGAAACGTTGAAGCTTTCTTT.

This clone occurred once. This rearrangement joins TRBV29-1 to TRBJ2-3, with a weak D call TRBD2 (6 bases). Looked up from germline, CDR1 is SQVTM and CDR2 is ANQGSEA. Trimming stripped 3 bases from V and 6 bases from J, with 13 bases between. CDR3 length: 13 residues. The CDR3 protein is CSVDSFRGDTQYF. The CDR3 region has the DNA TGCAGCGTTGACAGCTTTCGGGGGGATACGCAGTATTTT.

This chain connects TRBV6-5 to TRBJ1-3; TRBD1 matches 7 bases. This CDR3 spans 15 amino acids. Germline CDR1 is MNHEY and CDR2 is SVGAGI. With V trimmed by 6 bases and J by 0 bases, 5 bases remained unmatched. The CDR3 DNA sequence: TGTGCCAGCAGAAACAGGGGAATCTCTGGAAACACCATATATTTT. Protein sequence: CASRNRGISGNTIYF.

The V gene is TRBV29-1, the J gene TRBJ2-3, with D perhaps matching TRBD1 (5 bases). Trimming removed 1 base from V and 0 bases from J, with 8 bases in between. Germline CDR1 and CDR2: SQVTM and ANQGSEA. This CDR3 is 14 amino acids long. The chain's CDR3 is CSVEGWGSTDTQYF. CDR3 in DNA: TGCAGCGTTGAAGGATGGGGCAGCACAGATACGCAGTATTTT.

V and J are TRBV11-2 and TRBJ1-6, with TRBD1 matching 7 bases. Germline V CDR1 and CDR2: SGHAT, FQNNGV. The CDR3 has 16 residues. With 3 bases clipped from V and 5 bases from J, the junction kept 7 bases outside the gene matches. The CDR3 bases are TGTGCCAGCAGCTTTCTGGGGACAGCCAATAATTCACCCCTCCACTTT. It encodes CASSFLGTANNSPLHF.

V and J are TRBV6-1 and TRBJ1-2, with TRBD1 identical over 12 bases. This CDR3 is built from 15 residues. Germline values: CDR1 MNHNS, CDR2 SASEGT. V was clipped by 3 bases and J by 8 bases; unmatched bases: 7. The CDR3 DNA reads TGTGCCAGCAGTGATGTGGGACAGGGGGCTGGGGGCTACACCTTC. Its translation: CASSDVGQGAGGYTF.

The chain is built from TRBV9 and TRBJ1-3, with 10 nucleotides matching TRBD1. The CDR3 has 16 residues. J was trimmed by 2 bases and V by 4 bases; bases with no gene match: 6. Per germline, CDR1 SGDLS and CDR2 YYNGEE. In DNA, the CDR3 is TGTGCCAGCAGCCCCCAGACAGGGGGCCCTGGAAACACCATATATTTT. It encodes CASSPQTGGPGNTIYF.

The chain couples TRBV11-3 to TRBJ1-4; D may be TRBD1 (6 bases). The length of the CDR3 is 15 residues. The germline CDR1 and CDR2 sequences are SGHNT and YENEEA. V lost 5 bases and J lost 5, with 15 bases in between. CDR3: CASSPTDRENEKLFF. DNA for the CDR3: TGTGCCAGCAGCCCCACGGACAGAGAGAATGAAAAACTGTTTTTT.

V gene TRBV18 combines with J gene TRBJ2-5, with 10 bases that match TRBD1. Looked up from germline, CDR1 is KGHSH and CDR2 is LQKENI. This CDR3 is 15 amino acids long. J gave up 5 bases and V 2 bases, and 5 bases lay outside the gene matches. In DNA, the CDR3 is TGTGCCAGCTCACCATGGGACAGGGGTCGTGAGACCCAGTACTTC. Its protein is CASSPWDRGRETQYF.

The V call is TRBV5-6, the J call TRBJ1-4; D gene unclear. V lost 0 bases to trimming and J lost 8 bases, with 5 bases between them. The CDR3 contains 12 residues. Germline lookup yields CDR1 SGHDT and CDR2 YYEEEE. The CDR3 nucleotides read TGTGCCAGCAGCTTGGGGGCCGAAAAACTGTTTTTT. As protein: CASSLGAEKLFF.